A selection of T cell receptor beta chains follows, all from one sample in a study of blood T cell repertoires in COVID-19. Here immunoSEQ multiplex PCR was the method, and the copy in TCRdb shows in-frame clones only, minus some. The profile covers around 250,000 clones, with about 90% appearing a single time and 1.2% taken by the ten largest. The sample comprised PBMCs or T cells enriched from blood (not recorded which). The receptors were sampled from a human donor in a cohort exposed to, infected with or recovered from COVID-19 (not recorded which). The donor label of this sample is uncertain. CDR3s include the opening cysteine and the closing phenylalanine or tryptophan. Each record gives: CDR3 length, V gene, J gene, CDR3 protein.

CDR3 length: 15
V gene: TRBV19
J gene: TRBJ1-5
CDR3 protein: CASSISADSNQPQHF

CDR3 length: 11
V gene: TRBV11-2
J gene: TRBJ1-1
CDR3 protein: CASSHNTEAFF

CDR3 length: 13
V gene: TRBV5-1
J gene: TRBJ2-7
CDR3 protein: CASSLGGNYEQYF

CDR3 length: 17
V gene: TRBV7-6
J gene: TRBJ2-1
CDR3 protein: CASSQVEGLVSYNEQFF

CDR3 length: 14
V gene: TRBV30
J gene: TRBJ1-5
CDR3 protein: CAWSAGVGNQPQHF

CDR3 length: 18
V gene: TRBV7-9
J gene: TRBJ2-2
CDR3 protein: CASSQDYRGATDTGELFF

CDR3 length: 14
V gene: TRBV5-1
J gene: TRBJ2-7
CDR3 protein: CASRGEAVSYEQYF

CDR3 length: 15
V gene: TRBV2
J gene: TRBJ1-4
CDR3 protein: CASRADRGVNEKLFF

CDR3 length: 13
V gene: TRBV24-1
J gene: TRBJ1-1
CDR3 protein: CATSEPGRGEAFF

CDR3 length: 15
V gene: TRBV5-1
J gene: TRBJ2-3
CDR3 protein: CASSLASGGAETQYF

CDR3 length: 17
V gene: TRBV9
J gene: TRBJ2-5
CDR3 protein: CASSVDGPQGARETQYF

CDR3 length: 15
V gene: TRBV6-2/TRBV6-3
J gene: TRBJ2-5
CDR3 protein: CASSYGTGDQETQYF

CDR3 length: 14
V gene: TRBV19
J gene: TRBJ2-3
CDR3 protein: CASSGVLAADTQYF

CDR3 length: 18
V gene: TRBV13
J gene: TRBJ2-2
CDR3 protein: CASSSRLAGGTNTGELFF

CDR3 length: 13
V gene: TRBV12-3/TRBV12-4
J gene: TRBJ1-2
CDR3 protein: CASSFNRGYGYTF

CDR3 length: 15
V gene: TRBV7-9
J gene: TRBJ1-1
CDR3 protein: CASSLARTGNTEAFF

CDR3 length: 14
V gene: TRBV10-2
J gene: TRBJ2-5
CDR3 protein: CASSAGTSHETQYF

CDR3 length: 14
V gene: TRBV19
J gene: TRBJ1-4
CDR3 protein: CASSETVFNEKLFF

CDR3 length: 14
V gene: TRBV11-2
J gene: TRBJ2-3
CDR3 protein: CASAPAALTDTQYF

CDR3 length: 11
V gene: TRBV12-3/TRBV12-4
J gene: TRBJ2-1
CDR3 protein: CASSLASEQFF

CDR3 length: 14
V gene: TRBV7-9
J gene: TRBJ2-1
CDR3 protein: CASSLDSPLNEQFF

CDR3 length: 16
V gene: TRBV10-3
J gene: TRBJ1-3
CDR3 protein: CAISERQGAIGNTIYF

CDR3 length: 18
V gene: TRBV28
J gene: TRBJ2-7
CDR3 protein: CASTPYGRGTGASYEQYF

CDR3 length: 13
V gene: TRBV3-1/TRBV3-2
J gene: TRBJ1-2
CDR3 protein: CASSPTGGDGYTF